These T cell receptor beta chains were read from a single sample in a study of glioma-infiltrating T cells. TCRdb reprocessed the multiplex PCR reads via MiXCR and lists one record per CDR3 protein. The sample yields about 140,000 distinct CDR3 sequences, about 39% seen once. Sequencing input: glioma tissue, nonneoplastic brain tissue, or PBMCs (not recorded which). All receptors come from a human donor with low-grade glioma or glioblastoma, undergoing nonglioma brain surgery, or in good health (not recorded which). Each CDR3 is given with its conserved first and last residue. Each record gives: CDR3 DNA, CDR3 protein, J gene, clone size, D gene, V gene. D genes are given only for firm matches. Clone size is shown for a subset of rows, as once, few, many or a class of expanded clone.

CDR3 DNA: TGTGCCAGCGCCACAGGGGGTGGGGGCTCCTACAATGAGCAGTTCTTC
CDR3 protein: CASATGGGGSYNEQFF
J gene: TRBJ2-1
clone size: many
D gene: TRBD1
V gene: TRBV28

CDR3 DNA: TGCAGTGCCCACCGGGACTACTCCTACGAGCAGTACTTC
CDR3 protein: CSAHRDYSYEQYF
J gene: TRBJ2-7
clone size: few
D gene: TRBD2
V gene: TRBV20-1

CDR3 DNA: TGCGCCAGCAGCCAAGATCTTGAGGGGCTGGGATCACCCCTCCACTTT
CDR3 protein: CASSQDLEGLGSPLHF
J gene: TRBJ1-6
clone size: few
D gene: NA
V gene: TRBV4-3

CDR3 DNA: TGTGCCAGCAGAGCAAAGGACGGAACTGCGAGATATAATTCACCCCTCCACTTT
CDR3 protein: CASRAKDGTARYNSPLHF
J gene: TRBJ1-6
clone size: NA
D gene: NA
V gene: TRBV6-2/TRBV6-3

CDR3 DNA: TGTGCCATCAATCAGGGAGATTTTCCCACTGAAGCTTTCTTT
CDR3 protein: CAINQGDFPTEAFF
J gene: TRBJ1-1
clone size: NA
D gene: NA
V gene: TRBV10-3

CDR3 DNA: TGTGCCAGCAGCTTAGGCGGCCATCCCTCCACACCCCTCCACTTT
CDR3 protein: CASSLGGHPSTPLHF
J gene: TRBJ1-6
clone size: NA
D gene: NA
V gene: TRBV7-9

CDR3 DNA: TGTGCCAGCAGCTTAGAGGGACACACCAACACTGAAGCTTTCTTT
CDR3 protein: CASSLEGHTNTEAFF
J gene: TRBJ1-1
clone size: NA
D gene: NA
V gene: TRBV7-9

CDR3 DNA: TGTGCCAGCTCCTCGATTCCCGAAGGTGGTCAGCCCCAGCATTTT
CDR3 protein: CASSSIPEGGQPQHF
J gene: TRBJ1-5
clone size: NA
D gene: NA
V gene: TRBV18

CDR3 DNA: TGTGCCACCAGTGATTTGACAGGGTTGACAGATACGCAGTATTTT
CDR3 protein: CATSDLTGLTDTQYF
J gene: TRBJ2-3
clone size: many
D gene: NA
V gene: TRBV24-1

CDR3 DNA: TGTGCCAGCAGCCACCTGGAGATGAACACTGAAGCTTTCTTT
CDR3 protein: CASSHLEMNTEAFF
J gene: TRBJ1-1
clone size: few
D gene: NA
V gene: TRBV14

CDR3 DNA: TGTGCCAGCAGGAGGAGCGACACTGAAGCTTTCTTT
CDR3 protein: CASRRSDTEAFF
J gene: TRBJ1-1
clone size: NA
D gene: NA
V gene: TRBV6-2/TRBV6-3

CDR3 DNA: TGCAGACTAGGGTCTAGCGACTCCTACGAGCAGTACTTC
CDR3 protein: CRLGSSDSYEQYF
J gene: TRBJ2-7
clone size: many
D gene: NA
V gene: TRBV20-1

CDR3 DNA: TGTGCCAGCAGTTACGAGGGGAGTGGGGCCAACGTCCTGACTTTC
CDR3 protein: CASSYEGSGANVLTF
J gene: TRBJ2-6
clone size: NA
D gene: NA
V gene: TRBV6-6

CDR3 DNA: TGTGCCAGCAGTGGATTCGGACTGAGCACAGATACGCAGTATTTT
CDR3 protein: CASSGFGLSTDTQYF
J gene: TRBJ2-3
clone size: NA
D gene: NA
V gene: TRBV2

CDR3 DNA: TGTGCCAGCAGCAAGATAGCGGGAGGTCTCTATGAGCAGTTCTTC
CDR3 protein: CASSKIAGGLYEQFF
J gene: TRBJ2-1
clone size: NA
D gene: TRBD2
V gene: TRBV6-1

CDR3 DNA: TGTGCCAGCAGGGACAGGGGGACGAACACTGAAGCTTTCTTT
CDR3 protein: CASRDRGTNTEAFF
J gene: TRBJ1-1
clone size: NA
D gene: TRBD1
V gene: TRBV27

CDR3 DNA: TGTGCCAGCAGCTATAAGACTAGCTATTCTTCAGAGCAGTTCTTC
CDR3 protein: CASSYKTSYSSEQFF
J gene: TRBJ2-1
clone size: NA
D gene: TRBD2
V gene: TRBV7-2

CDR3 DNA: TGTGCCAGCAGCTTTTCCAGCTCCTATAATTCACCCCTCCACTTT
CDR3 protein: CASSFSSSYNSPLHF
J gene: TRBJ1-6
clone size: NA
D gene: NA
V gene: TRBV7-9

CDR3 DNA: TGTGCCAGCAGTTACGACCGGGGGCGGACTGAAGCTTTCTTT
CDR3 protein: CASSYDRGRTEAFF
J gene: TRBJ1-1
clone size: NA
D gene: NA
V gene: TRBV6-6

CDR3 DNA: TGTGCCAGCAGCCTACTAGCGGGAATCACCGGGGAGCCGTTTTTT
CDR3 protein: CASSLLAGITGEPFF
J gene: TRBJ2-2
clone size: NA
D gene: TRBD2
V gene: TRBV12-3/TRBV12-4

CDR3 DNA: TGTGCCAGCAGCTTAGTCCCGGCTAGCACAGATACGCAGTATTTT
CDR3 protein: CASSLVPASTDTQYF
J gene: TRBJ2-3
clone size: few
D gene: NA
V gene: TRBV11-2

CDR3 DNA: TGCGCCAGCAGCCAAGATGGGGGGGAATATACGCAGTATTTT
CDR3 protein: CASSQDGGEYTQYF
J gene: TRBJ2-3
clone size: NA
D gene: TRBD2
V gene: TRBV4-1

CDR3 DNA: TGTGCCAGCAGCTTGCGGTCGAGGGGGGATACGCAGTATTTT
CDR3 protein: CASSLRSRGDTQYF
J gene: TRBJ2-3
clone size: few
D gene: NA
V gene: TRBV7-2

CDR3 DNA: TGTGCCAGCAGTTACGGGAGGAACTCTGGAAACACCATATATTTT
CDR3 protein: CASSYGRNSGNTIYF
J gene: TRBJ1-3
clone size: NA
D gene: NA
V gene: TRBV6-5

CDR3 DNA: TGCAGTGCTACTTCTAATAACTATGGCTACACCTTC
CDR3 protein: CSATSNNYGYTF
J gene: TRBJ1-2
clone size: few
D gene: NA
V gene: TRBV20-1

CDR3 DNA: TGCGCCAGCAGCCAAGGGGTCGCAAACTATGGCTACACCTTC
CDR3 protein: CASSQGVANYGYTF
J gene: TRBJ1-2
clone size: few
D gene: NA
V gene: TRBV4-1

CDR3 DNA: TGTGCCATCAGTGAGTCGATCGGAAGCTCCTACAATGAGCAGTTCTTC
CDR3 protein: CAISESIGSSYNEQFF
J gene: TRBJ2-1
clone size: NA
D gene: NA
V gene: TRBV10-3

CDR3 DNA: TGCAGTGCCCCACAGGGCCACGAGCAGTACTTC
CDR3 protein: CSAPQGHEQYF
J gene: TRBJ2-7
clone size: NA
D gene: NA
V gene: TRBV20-1

CDR3 DNA: TGTGCCAGCAGCCTTCAGGGTTTAACTAATGAAAAACTGTTTTTT
CDR3 protein: CASSLQGLTNEKLFF
J gene: TRBJ1-4
clone size: NA
D gene: NA
V gene: TRBV7-2

CDR3 DNA: TGTGCCAGCAGTCCTCGACAGCTGGGGGAGACCCAGTACTTC
CDR3 protein: CASSPRQLGETQYF
J gene: TRBJ2-5
clone size: few
D gene: NA
V gene: TRBV28

CDR3 DNA: TGTGCCAGCAGTTACGCCAGGGGAGGGTACGAGCAGTACTTC
CDR3 protein: CASSYARGGYEQYF
J gene: TRBJ2-7
clone size: NA
D gene: NA
V gene: TRBV28

CDR3 DNA: TGTGCCAGCATCGCCGGGAGTAGCGCTGAAGCTTTCTTT
CDR3 protein: CASIAGSSAEAFF
J gene: TRBJ1-1
clone size: NA
D gene: NA
V gene: TRBV7-9

CDR3 DNA: TGCAGTGCCCCGAGCCCGGGACAGGGAACCGAGCAGTACTTC
CDR3 protein: CSAPSPGQGTEQYF
J gene: TRBJ2-7
clone size: NA
D gene: TRBD1
V gene: TRBV20-1